The rows below give T cell receptor beta chains drawn from one sample of a study of human T cells and chemical hapten exposure. MiXCR was run by TCRdb on the RACE reads, yielding one entry per CDR3 protein. The repertoire has some 200,000 distinct CDR3 sequences, 20% to 25% of them found once; the top ten carry about 7%. The sequences come from whole blood, collected in connection with sensitization to the hapten diphenylcyclopropenone (DPC). All receptors come from a woman between 50 and 59 years old with alopecia areata. Some clones in this sample may be carry-over from other donors' samples. CDR3s include the opening cysteine and the closing phenylalanine or tryptophan. Each record gives: J gene, clone size, D gene, V gene, CDR3 protein, CDR3 DNA. A D gene is named only where the DNA matches it firmly. Not every row has a clone size; where given, it reads once, few, many or a size class.

TRBJ2-1,-,-,TRBV29-1,CSVFFTGNVISFF,TGCAGCGTTTTCTTCACAGGGAACGTAATATCGTTCTTC
TRBJ2-1,many,-,TRBV5-1,CASSLWRPLYNEQFF,TGCGCCAGCAGCTTGTGGCGGCCCCTCTACAATGAGCAGTTCTTC
TRBJ1-6,-,-,TRBV20-1,CSARAGNNSPLHF,TGCAGTGCTAGAGCGGGGAATAATTCACCCCTCCACTTT
TRBJ1-1,few,-,TRBV10-2,CASSDTRANTEAFF,TGCGCCAGCAGTGACACTCGCGCGAACACTGAAGCTTTCTTT
TRBJ2-1,-,TRBD2,TRBV3-1,CASSSWTRINEQFF,TGTGCCAGCAGCTCCTGGACTAGAATCAATGAGCAGTTCTTC
TRBJ2-7,few,-,TRBV7-7,CASSHTDSREQYF,TGTGCTAGCAGCCATACGGACAGTCGGGAGCAGTACTTC
TRBJ2-2,-,TRBD1,TRBV11-2,CVSERTGGDGELFF,TGTGTCAGCGAAAGGACAGGGGGGGACGGGGAGCTGTTTTTT
TRBJ2-2,few,-,TRBV20-1,CSAREGPGELFF,TGCAGTGCTAGAGAGGGTCCCGGGGAGCTGTTTTTT
TRBJ1-1,few,-,TRBV7-6,CASSSRHLMNTEAFF,TGTGCCAGCAGCTCAAGACACCTCATGAACACTGAAGCTTTCTTT
TRBJ1-2,few,-,TRBV3-1,CASSQGRINYGYTF,TGTGCCAGCAGCCAAGGACGGATAAACTATGGCTACACCTTC
TRBJ2-7,few,TRBD1,TRBV5-1,CASSLRTGQYPFYEQYF,TGCGCCAGCAGCTTGAGGACAGGGCAATACCCCTTCTACGAGCAGTACTTC
TRBJ2-5,-,TRBD2,TRBV7-2,CASSRGLAEETQYF,TGTGCCAGCAGCCGGGGACTAGCGGAAGAGACCCAGTACTTC
TRBJ2-1,few,-,TRBV7-2,CASSLYGSRYNEQFF,TGTGCCAGCAGCTTATACGGGAGTAGGTACAATGAGCAGTTCTTC
TRBJ2-6,few,-,TRBV5-1,CASSLEVPGANVLTF,TGCGCCAGCAGCTTGGAAGTTCCTGGGGCCAACGTCCTGACTTTC
TRBJ1-5,few,TRBD1,TRBV3-1,CASSQGGGRQPQHF,TGTGCCAGCAGCCAAGGAGGGGGCAGGCAGCCCCAGCATTTT
TRBJ2-3,few,-,TRBV5-1,CASSLKGPRQVTDTQYF,TGCGCCAGCAGCCTAAAGGGCCCTCGCCAGGTCACAGATACGCAGTATTTT
TRBJ2-7,-,TRBD2,TRBV29-1,CSVGGGSGYEQYF,TGCAGCGTTGGGGGGGGGAGTGGCTACGAGCAGTACTTC
TRBJ2-2,-,TRBD1,TRBV7-9,CASSFSTGGGELFF,TGTGCCAGCAGCTTCTCGACAGGGGGCGGGGAGCTGTTTTTT
TRBJ1-1,-,-,TRBV9,CASSVGVGQANTEAFF,TGTGCCAGCAGCGTAGGGGTGGGTCAGGCGAACACTGAAGCTTTCTTT
TRBJ1-2,many,TRBD1,TRBV20-1,CSAQDRATLGYTF,TGCAGTGCACAAGACAGGGCCACTTTAGGCTACACCTTC
TRBJ2-1,-,-,TRBV2,CASNNGGSYNEQFF,TGTGCCAGCAATAACGGGGGCTCCTACAATGAGCAGTTCTTC
TRBJ1-2,many,TRBD1,TRBV4-2,CASSQETGNNYGYTF,TGTGCCAGCAGCCAAGAGACAGGGAATAACTATGGCTACACCTTC
TRBJ2-1,few,TRBD1,TRBV2,CASKTGTLTYNEQFF,TGTGCCAGCAAGACAGGGACCCTAACCTACAATGAGCAGTTCTTC
TRBJ2-1,few,-,TRBV12-5,CASRYSSYNEQFF,TGTGCTAGTCGGTACAGCTCCTACAATGAGCAGTTCTTC
TRBJ2-1,few,-,TRBV28,CAGSEGAYNEQFF,TGTGCCGGCTCCGAGGGGGCCTACAATGAGCAGTTCTTC
TRBJ2-2,many,TRBD2,TRBV9,CASSVGLAATGELFF,TGTGCCAGCAGCGTAGGCCTAGCGGCCACCGGGGAGCTGTTTTTT
TRBJ2-1,few,-,TRBV20-1,CSARGAPSAYNEQFF,TGCAGTGCTAGAGGGGCGCCTAGCGCGTACAATGAGCAGTTCTTC
TRBJ2-5,-,-,TRBV5-1,CASSLVQGQETQYF,TGCGCCAGCAGCTTGGTACAGGGACAAGAGACCCAGTACTTC
TRBJ1-6,-,-,TRBV5-1,CASGADNYNSPLHF,TGCGCCAGCGGGGCAGACAACTATAATTCACCCCTCCACTTT
TRBJ2-3,-,-,TRBV20-1,CSARAGGSPDTQYF,TGCAGTGCTAGAGCCGGAGGTTCCCCAGATACGCAGTATTTT
TRBJ2-3,few,-,TRBV7-9,CAGEKRGTDTQYF,TGTGCCGGAGAGAAGCGGGGCACAGATACGCAGTATTTT
TRBJ2-1,-,TRBD2,TRBV12-5,CASGLGSSGRNNEQFF,TGTGCTAGTGGTTTGGGATCAAGCGGGAGAAACAATGAGCAGTTCTTC
TRBJ1-2,-,-,TRBV3-1,CASSQNGDGYTF,TGTGCCAGCAGCCAAAATGGGGATGGCTACACCTTC
TRBJ1-2,few,-,TRBV5-1,CASSPGVGYGYTF,TGCGCCAGCAGCCCGGGAGTCGGCTATGGCTACACCTTC
TRBJ2-7,-,-,TRBV29-1,CSGGRDSYEQYF,TGCAGCGGGGGTAGGGACTCCTACGAGCAGTACTTC
TRBJ2-2,-,-,TRBV9,CASSVELFTGELFF,TGTGCCAGCAGCGTAGAACTCTTCACCGGGGAGCTGTTTTTT
TRBJ2-7,few,TRBD2,TRBV5-6,CASSPTSGVYEQYF,TGTGCCAGCAGCCCGACTAGCGGAGTCTACGAGCAGTACTTC
TRBJ2-1,few,-,TRBV29-1,CSISQGIDEQFF,TGCAGCATAAGCCAGGGTATCGATGAGCAGTTCTTC